This T cell receptor beta chain was sequenced in a study of T-cell memory formation after mild COVID-19. TCRdb processed the 5' RACE reads anew with MiXCR; each CDR3 protein has one entry. The table includes 350,000 to 450,000 distinct CDR3 sequences, 25% to 30% detected once. The CDR3 loop spans 12 amino acids. V trimming: 3 bases; J trimming: 13 bases; junction bases outside the gene matches: 6. Germline values: CDR1 SNHLY, CDR2 FYNNEI. The sequence came from an adult woman who had mild COVID-19 (a few samples of this study predate the infection). Cell type and time point are not known. The chain employs TRBV2 and TRBJ2-1; TRBD1 aligns across 7 bases. Sequencing used PBMCs or a T cell subset sorted from them (not recorded which). In DNA, the CDR3 is TGTGCCAGCAGTGATGGGGCAGGGGGACAGTTCTTC. It yields the protein CASSDGAGGQFF. Full variable domain (rest looked up from reference TRBV2 and TRBJ2-1): EPEVTQTPSHQVTQMGQEVILRCVPISNHLYFYWYRQILGQKVEFLVSFYNNEISEKSEIFDDQFSVERPDGSNFTLKIRSTKLEDSAMYFCASSDGAGGQFFGPGTRLTVL.